The 29 T cell receptor beta chains given below trace back to one sample, sequenced in a study of early stage breast cancer tumors. Clones were sequenced by immunoSEQ multiplex PCR, and TCRdb holds only the in-frame ones, with some missing. The data show about 2,500 clones, roughly 65% seen once. The sequencing input was normal breast tissue next to the tumor. The receptors here all came from a person aged 45 to 60 with breast cancer.

The chain combines TRBV18 with TRBJ1-4, with 7 bases aligning to TRBD1. J gave up 6 bases and V 5 bases, and 6 bases lay outside the gene matches. The CDR3 is 14 residues long. Germline V lookup: CDR1 KGHSH, CDR2 LQKENI. CDR3 nucleotide sequence: TGTGCCAGCTCAAACAGGGGTTTTGATGAAAAACTGTTTTTT. It codes for CASSNRGFDEKLFF.

The genes are TRBV5-6 and TRBJ2-7; 12 bases are a match to TRBD2. Germline CDR1 is SGHDT and CDR2 is YYEEEE. The trim removed 4 bases at V and 4 bases at J, leaving 3 bases unmatched. The CDR3 runs to 14 residues. The CDR3 is CASSPTSGGYEQYF. CDR3 nucleotides: TGTGCCAGCAGCCCTACTAGCGGGGGGTACGAGCAGTACTTC.

The genes are TRBV7-2 and TRBJ2-5; possibly TRBD2 for D (6 bases). Germline-derived CDR1 and CDR2 are SGHTA and FQGNSA. This CDR3 has 16 residues. V was pared by 4 bases and J by 2 bases, with 17 bases between. In DNA, the CDR3 is TGTGCCAGCAGCTCGAGTTCCCGGGGGTTACAAGAGACCCAGTACTTC. As protein: CASSSSSRGLQETQYF.

The rearrangement links TRBV7-9 to TRBJ2-3; a possible D gene is TRBD2 (5 bases). V dropped 0 bases and J dropped 6 bases, with 13 bases sitting between them. The germline V gene has CDR1 SEHNR and CDR2 FQNEAQ (reference sequence). CDR3 length equals 15 residues. The CDR3 sequence is CASSLAASMWDTQYF. The DNA of the CDR3 is TGTGCCAGCAGCTTAGCCGCTAGCATGTGGGATACGCAGTATTTT. The full variable domain, rest sourced from reference TRBV7-9 and TRBJ2-3, is DTGVSQNPRHKITKRGQNVTFRCDPISEHNRLYWYRQTLGQGPEFLTYFQNEAQLEKSRLLSDRFSAERPKGSFSTLEIQRTEQGDSAMYLCASSLAASMWDTQYFGPGTRLTVL.

The chain is built from TRBV13 and TRBJ2-7; D unresolved. Trimming took 1 base from V and 0 from J, leaving 10 bases between them. The CDR3 contains 15 residues. The germline CDR1 and CDR2 sequences are PRHDT and FYEKMQ (reference sequence). The CDR3 loop reads CASSLASGISYEQYF. The CDR3 DNA follows: TGTGCCAGCAGCTTAGCGTCGGGCATCTCCTACGAGCAGTACTTC.

The gene calls are TRBV19 and TRBJ2-1; 7 bases are a match to TRBD2. Germline-derived CDR1 and CDR2 are LNHDA and SQIVND (reference sequence). The CDR3 totals 15 residues. The ends lost 5 bases at V and 7 bases at J; junction bases unmatched: 11. The CDR3 nucleotides read TGTGCCAGTAGTGAAGGCGGGAGTCTTTGGAATGAGCAGTTCTTC. It is translated as CASSEGGSLWNEQFF.

The chain carries TRBV28 and TRBJ1-6; 9 nucleotides agree with TRBD1. V lost 11 bases and J lost 12; bases outside the gene matches: 14. From germline, CDR1 is MDHEN and CDR2 SYDVKM. CDR3 size: 14 residues. CDR3 sequence reads: CACIGGQGIGPLHF. CDR3 bases: TGTGCCTGCATTGGTGGACAGGGGATAGGACCCCTCCACTTT.

This clone is labeled as large. This sequence joins TRBV7-9 and TRBJ2-7; no reliable D call. The length of the CDR3 is 13 residues. Germline CDR1 and CDR2: SEHNR and FQNEAQ (reference sequence). V lost 3 bases and J 2 bases, leaving 8 bases between the germline ends. CDR3 amino acids: CASSFEPAYEQYF. CDR3 coding DNA: TGTGCCAGCAGCTTTGAGCCGGCCTACGAGCAGTACTTC.

This clone was seen more than once but under ten times. The V call is TRBV6-5, the J call TRBJ1-6, with TRBD1 as a possible D gene (6 bases). The V and J ends lost 2 bases and 9 bases respectively, with 8 bases between them. The CDR3 is 13 residues long. The V gene's germline CDR1 is MNHEY and CDR2 SVGAGI. The CDR3 reads CASSYGTISPLHF. The CDR3 DNA sequence: TGTGCCAGCAGTTACGGGACAATTTCACCCCTCCACTTT.

This clone has just a few counts. The rearrangement joins TRBV19 to TRBJ2-1, with no clear D. CDR3 length: 14 amino acids. Per germline, CDR1 LNHDA and CDR2 SQIVND (reference sequence). Trimming cost V 6 bases and J 2 bases, with 11 bases left between them. In DNA form, the CDR3 reads TGTGCCAGTAGACCCGGCGGCACCTACAATGAGCAGTTCTTC. Translated: CASRPGGTYNEQFF.

In its sample, this clone is large. This rearrangement joins TRBV11-2 to TRBJ1-2; 7 bases match TRBD1. V was clipped by 4 bases and J by 6 bases; unmatched bases: 11. Per germline, CDR1 SGHAT and CDR2 FQNNGV. The CDR3 is 15 residues long. The CDR3: CASSSRPGTVNGYTF. The CDR3, as DNA: TGTGCCAGCAGCTCCCGCCCCGGGACAGTAAATGGCTACACCTTC. Full variable domain (remainder filled in from reference TRBV11-2 and TRBJ1-2): EAGVAQSPRYKIIEKRQSVAFWCNPISGHATLYWYQQILGQGPKLLIQFQNNGVVDDSQLPKDRFSAERLKGVDSTLKIQPAKLEDSAVYLCASSSRPGTVNGYTFGSGTRLTVV.

In DNA, the CDR3 is TGTGCCAGCAGCTTGTTGGGCCGAGAGACCCAGTACTTC. Its protein is CASSLLGRETQYF. V is TRBV5-5 and J is TRBJ2-5; no definite D call. This CDR3 is 13 amino acids long. Germline V gene lookup returns CDR1 SGHKS and CDR2 YYEKEE (reference sequence). The V end lost 1 base, the J end lost 4 bases, and 8 bases lay between the germline ends.

This clone occurred a few times. The gene calls are TRBV6-5 and TRBJ1-6, with D possibly being TRBD1 (5 bases). The CDR3 is 14 amino acids. The V end was cut by 7 bases, the J end by 9 bases, with 16 bases between. CDR1 is MNHEY and CDR2 is SVGAGI in the germline V gene. CDR3 nucleotide sequence: TGTGCCAGCACCCGAGGTGGGGCGGTTTCACCCCTCCACTTT. Protein: CASTRGGAVSPLHF.

This sequence joins TRBV19 and TRBJ2-3; 7 nucleotides align to TRBD1. V shed 6 bases and J 0 bases; nucleotides not matched to a gene: 12. The germline gives CDR1 LNHDA, CDR2 SQIVND (reference sequence). The CDR3 sequence is 17 residues long. CDR3 DNA sequence: TGTGCCAGTAGCCGACCAACAGGGGAAGCAAGCACAGATACGCAGTATTTT. Its translation: CASSRPTGEASTDTQYF.

This clone was seen a few times. J is TRBJ2-3 and V is TRBV11-2; D is perhaps TRBD1 (6 bases). The CDR3 totals 17 residues. V lost 3 bases, J lost 6 bases, and 22 bases lay in between. Germline CDR1 SGHAT, CDR2 FQNNGV. In nucleotides, the CDR3 is TGTGCCAGCAGCTTGGGTAGTGGGGGCTGGAACGTGGATACGCAGTATTTT. Translating gives CASSLGSGGWNVDTQYF.

The chain couples TRBV11-2 to TRBJ2-3; 7 bases align to TRBD1. The V and J ends lost 4 bases and 2 bases, in that order; junction bases with no gene match: 9. The CDR3 sequence is 16 residues long. Germline V lookup: CDR1 SGHAT, CDR2 FQNNGV. CDR3 in amino acids: CASSSRDRAPTDTQYF. The DNA for the CDR3 is TGTGCCAGCAGCTCCCGGGACAGAGCACCCACAGATACGCAGTATTTT.

This clone turned up a few times. The chain is built from TRBV30 and TRBJ1-3; TRBD1 matches 8 bases. Germline CDR1 reads GTSNPN; CDR2 reads SVGIG (reference sequence). Trimming at V came to 1 base and at J to 4 bases, leaving 6 bases not matched to a gene. The length of the CDR3 is 15 residues. The chain's CDR3 is CAWSARQGWGNTIYF. DNA of the CDR3: TGTGCCTGGAGTGCAAGACAGGGGTGGGGAAACACCATATATTTT. The full variable domain, with the rest looked up from reference TRBV30 and TRBJ1-3, is SQTIHQWPATLVQPVGSPLSLECTVEGTSNPNLYWYRQAAGRGLQLLFYSVGIGQISSEVPQNLSASRPQDRQFILSSKKLLLSDSGFYLCAWSARQGWGNTIYFGEGSWLTVV.

This chain links TRBV9 with TRBJ1-1; D is unclear. Germline CDR1 is SGDLS and CDR2 is YYNGEE. Trimming removed 7 bases from V and 5 bases from J, with 12 bases in between. CDR3 length: 12 residues. The CDR3 DNA follows: TGTGCCAGCTCCGGTGAAGGGACTGAAGCTTTCTTT. Translation: CASSGEGTEAFF.

The chain joins TRBV7-6 to TRBJ2-1, with TRBD2 matching over 8 bases. The CDR3 consists of 16 residues. V was clipped by 5 bases and J by 7 bases; unmatched bases: 13. Germline CDR1 reads SGHVS; CDR2 reads FNYEAQ. The DNA for the CDR3 is TGTGCCAGCAGCCACTATGCAAGCGGGAGAAAGAATGAGCAGTTCTTC. It encodes CASSHYASGRKNEQFF. The entire variable domain, with the rest obtained from reference TRBV7-6 and TRBJ2-1, is as follows: GAGVSQSPRYKVTKRGQDVALRCDPISGHVSLYWYRQALGQGPEFLTYFNYEAQQDKSGLPNDRFSAERPEGSISTLTIQRTEQRDSAMYRCASSHYASGRKNEQFFGPGTRLTVL.

Judged by abundance, this clone is medium-sized. Here the CDR3 reads CASSLDPGPNEQYF. Here the CDR3 DNA reads TGTGCCAGCAGCTTAGATCCCGGACCTAACGAGCAGTACTTC. The rearrangement uses TRBV7-3 and TRBJ2-7; D is unclear. V lost 2 bases and J lost 5, with 13 bases in between. The length of the CDR3 is 14 residues. Germline V gene data show CDR1 as SGHTA and CDR2 as FQGTGA.

This clone was seen only a few times. J is TRBJ2-1 and V is TRBV6-4; no clear D. V was pared by 4 bases and J by 5 bases, with 12 bases between. The CDR3 is 14 amino acids. Germline V gene sequence: CDR1 MRHNA, CDR2 SNTAGT. CDR3 nucleotides: TGTGCCAGCAGTGTTACCGCTGACCACAATGAGCAGTTCTTC. Protein: CASSVTADHNEQFF.

This rearrangement joins TRBV27 to TRBJ2-3; 8 positions match TRBD1. V trimming: 7 bases; J trimming: 0 bases; junction bases outside the gene matches: 6. The length of the CDR3 is 15 residues. Germline V CDR1 and CDR2: MNHEY, SMNVEV (reference sequence). The DNA of the CDR3 is TGTGCCAGCACCTATGGACAGGGAAGCACAGATACGCAGTATTTT. Encoded protein: CASTYGQGSTDTQYF.

Of note for this clone: One end of the junction is discordant with germline, which a read error may explain. V and J are TRBV7-9 and TRBJ2-3; D is unresolved. CDR1 is SEHNR, CDR2 FQNEAQ, per germline (reference sequence). The CDR3 length is 14 residues. The CDR3: CASSLDGSIDTQYF. CDR3 coding DNA: TGTGCCAGCAGCTTAGATGGCAGCATAGATACGCAGTATTTT.

V and J are TRBV7-2 and TRBJ1-5; tentative D call: TRBD1 (6 bases). Germline CDR1 reads SGHTA; CDR2 reads FQGNSA. Between the trimmed V and J ends, which lost 1 base and 4 bases, there was a span of 11 bases. The CDR3 extends over 15 amino acids. This chain's CDR3 is CASSLVPTGNQPQHF. The CDR3 DNA follows: TGTGCCAGCAGCTTAGTGCCTACAGGGAATCAGCCCCAGCATTTT. Drawing the rest from reference TRBV7-2 and TRBJ1-5, the complete variable domain is GAGVSQSPSNKVTEKGKDVELRCDPISGHTALYWYRQSLGQGLEFLIYFQGNSAPDKSGLPSDRFSAERTGGSVSTLTIQRTQQEDSAVYLCASSLVPTGNQPQHFGDGTRLSIL.

The CDR3 DNA sequence: TGTGCCAGCAGTACTACGGGCGGTTCGACAGATACGCAGTATTTT. Its translation is CASSTTGGSTDTQYF. This sequence joins TRBV6-4 and TRBJ2-3; D unclear. The germline V gene encodes CDR1 MRHNA and CDR2 SNTAGT. The CDR3 has 15 residues. V was trimmed by 5 bases and J by 3 bases, leaving 15 bases between them.

The sample holds one count of this clone. The chain joins TRBV19 to TRBJ2-5; TRBD1 matches 8 bases. The V gene end was trimmed by 4 bases and the J gene end by 5 bases; junction bases not matched to a gene: 6. The CDR3 has 14 residues. Germline CDR1 reads LNHDA; CDR2 reads SQIVND (reference sequence). The CDR3: CASSRGQVMETQYF. The CDR3, as DNA: TGTGCCAGTAGTAGGGGACAGGTTATGGAGACCCAGTACTTC.

This clone was counted between two and nine times. This rearrangement joins TRBV7-3 to TRBJ1-1, with D hard to call. This CDR3 has 13 residues. CDR1 SGHTA and CDR2 FQGTGA come from the germline V gene. V lost 5 bases and J lost 6, with 13 bases in between. CDR3 coding DNA: TGTGCCAGCAGCCGATACGATGGCGCTGAAGCTTTCTTT. It specifies CASSRYDGAEAFF.

Only a few counts were recorded for this clone. V gene TRBV7-9 combines with J gene TRBJ1-3; no firm D call. Trimming cost V 1 base and J 0 bases, with 10 bases left between them. The CDR3 sequence is 16 residues long. Germline values: CDR1 SEHNR, CDR2 FQNEAQ (reference sequence). The CDR3 nucleotides are TGTGCCAGCAGCTTAGACCTGGATCGCTCTGGAAACACCATATATTTT. It yields the protein CASSLDLDRSGNTIYF.

The gene calls are TRBV20-1 and TRBJ2-2; the D is unclear. This CDR3 is built from 11 residues. Germline assignment: CDR1 DFQATT and CDR2 SNEGSKA (reference sequence). V dropped 4 bases and J dropped 6 bases, with 6 bases sitting between them. The chain's CDR3 is CSATDAGELFF. CDR3 DNA sequence: TGCAGTGCTACTGATGCCGGGGAGCTGTTTTTT.